This record looks at one T cell receptor beta chain sequence and its context. Authors' analysis steps: Counts of nucleated cells, estimated from reference gene primer amplification, were obtained. Measured with immunoSEQ multiplex PCR; TCRdb has only the in-frame clones, and not every one. V, J and clone size are taken as reported in that table, and D and trimming were inferred from the DNA itself. The sample contains under 350,000 clones, just under 90% of which appear only once. Trimming took off 0 bases at V and 7 bases at J, with 10 bases between the two ends. The CDR3 spans 13 residues. CDR1 is SQVTM and CDR2 is ANQGSEA in the germline V gene. Seattle researchers signed up patients amid active infection and tracked them longitudinally. This sample is part of a study of blood T cell repertoires in COVID-19. The wider study: Spain, Italy and the United States supplied samples that represented acute and convalescent COVID-19. PBMCs, B-cell-depleted T cells, or T cells provided the cDNA or gDNA that made up the material.

The sequenced sample consisted of peripheral blood. This clonotype was obtained from a woman between 25 and 40 years old with COVID-19, enrolled during active disease. The V gene is TRBV29-1, the J gene TRBJ2-4; no definite D call. The CDR3 sequence is CSVEDLLENIQYF. DNA of the CDR3: TGCAGCGTTGAAGATCTGTTAGAGAACATTCAGTACTTC.